This T cell receptor (beta chain) was obtained from a study of shared clonotypes between healthy human individuals. Profiled with immunoSEQ multiplex PCR; TCRdb holds only in-frame clones, not every one. Here the sample spans roughly 2 million clones, 90% to 97% being singletons. V lost 5 bases and J lost 4, with 10 bases in between. Germline-derived CDR1 and CDR2 are LNHDA and SQIVND (reference sequence). This CDR3 comprises 13 residues. Sequences were obtained from naive CD4+ T cells sorted from blood. The subset here: CD45RA+ positively selected. This clonotype was sampled from a man aged 18 to 35 in good health. This chain joins TRBV19 and TRBJ2-3; either TRBD1 or TRBD2 may supply D (5 bases each). The CDR3 DNA is TGTGCCAGTAGTCGGGGACCTCCAGATACGCAGTATTTT. It yields the protein CASSRGPPDTQYF.